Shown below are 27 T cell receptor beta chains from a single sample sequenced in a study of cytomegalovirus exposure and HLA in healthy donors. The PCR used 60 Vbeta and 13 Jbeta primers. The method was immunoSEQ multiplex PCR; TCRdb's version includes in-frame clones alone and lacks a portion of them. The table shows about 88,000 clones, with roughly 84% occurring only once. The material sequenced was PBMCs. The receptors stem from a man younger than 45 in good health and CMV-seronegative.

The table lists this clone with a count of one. CDR3 nucleotides: TGTGCCAGCAGTTCGGTCGTTGGTGCCGGAAGACTTAGCAATCAGCCCCAGCATTTT. It codes for CASSSVVGAGRLSNQPQHF. The chain links TRBV28 to TRBJ1-5, with unresolved D. The CDR3 runs 19 residues. CDR1 and CDR2 from the germline V gene are MDHEN and SYDVKM. V dropped 4 bases and J dropped 0 bases, with 22 bases sitting between them.

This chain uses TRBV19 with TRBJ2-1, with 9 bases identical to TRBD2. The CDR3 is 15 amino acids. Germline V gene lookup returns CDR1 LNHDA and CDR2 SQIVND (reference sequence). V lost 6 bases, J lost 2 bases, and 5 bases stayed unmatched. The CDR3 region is CASSAGGRTYNEQFF. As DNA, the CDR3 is TGTGCCAGTAGCGCGGGGGGGCGGACCTACAATGAGCAGTTCTTC.

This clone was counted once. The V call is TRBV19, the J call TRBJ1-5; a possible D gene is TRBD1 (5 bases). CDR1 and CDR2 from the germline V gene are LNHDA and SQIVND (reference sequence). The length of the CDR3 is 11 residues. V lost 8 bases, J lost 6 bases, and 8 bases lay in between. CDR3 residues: CASGGVQPQHF. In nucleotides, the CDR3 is TGTGCCAGTGGGGGGGTTCAGCCCCAGCATTTT.

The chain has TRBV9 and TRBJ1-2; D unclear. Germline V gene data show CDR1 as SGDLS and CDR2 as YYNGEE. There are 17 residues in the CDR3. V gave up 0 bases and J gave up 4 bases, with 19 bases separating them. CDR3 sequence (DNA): TGTGCCAGCAGCGTAGATGGCTCCTCGGTAGCTGGCTATGGCTACACCTTC. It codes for CASSVDGSSVAGYGYTF.

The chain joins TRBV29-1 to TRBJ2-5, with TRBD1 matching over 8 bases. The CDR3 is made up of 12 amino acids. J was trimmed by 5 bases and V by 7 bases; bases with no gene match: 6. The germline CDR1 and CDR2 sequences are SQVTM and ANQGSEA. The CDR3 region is CSGGQGLETQYF. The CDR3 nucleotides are TGCAGCGGCGGACAGGGTCTGGAGACCCAGTACTTC.

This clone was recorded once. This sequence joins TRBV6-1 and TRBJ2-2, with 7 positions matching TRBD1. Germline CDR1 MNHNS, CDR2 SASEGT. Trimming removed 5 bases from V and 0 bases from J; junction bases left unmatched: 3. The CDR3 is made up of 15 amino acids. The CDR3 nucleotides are TGTGCCAGCAGTTTGGACAGGACGAACACCGGGGAGCTGTTTTTT. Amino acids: CASSLDRTNTGELFF.

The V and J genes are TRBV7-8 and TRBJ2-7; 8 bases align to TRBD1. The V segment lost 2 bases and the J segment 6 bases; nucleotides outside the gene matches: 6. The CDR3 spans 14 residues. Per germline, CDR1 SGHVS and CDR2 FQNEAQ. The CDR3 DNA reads TGTGCCAGCAGCTTACAGGGGGCTTTGGGCGAGCAGTACTTC. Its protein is CASSLQGALGEQYF.

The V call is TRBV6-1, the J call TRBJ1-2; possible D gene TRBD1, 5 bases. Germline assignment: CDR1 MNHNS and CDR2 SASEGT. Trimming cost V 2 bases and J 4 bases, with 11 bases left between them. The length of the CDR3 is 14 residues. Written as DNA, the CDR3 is TGTGCCAGCAGTGAATGGGGGGAGACCTATGGCTACACCTTC. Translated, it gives CASSEWGETYGYTF.

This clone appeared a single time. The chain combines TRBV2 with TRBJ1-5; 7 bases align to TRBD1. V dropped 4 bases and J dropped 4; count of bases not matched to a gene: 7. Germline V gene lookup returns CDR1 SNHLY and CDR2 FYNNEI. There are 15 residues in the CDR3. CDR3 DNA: TGTGCCAGCAGTGTTCTAGGCAGGGGGAATCAGCCCCAGCATTTT. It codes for CASSVLGRGNQPQHF.

CDR3 nucleotides: TGTGCCACCAGCAGAGGTAGGGACAGGAGTTCCTCTGGGGCCAACGTCCTGACTTTC. Its translation: CATSRGRDRSSSGANVLTF. This sequence joins TRBV15 and TRBJ2-6; TRBD1 matches 8 bases. The germline V gene has CDR1 LNHNV and CDR2 YYDKDF (reference sequence). V lost 1 base and J lost 0; bases outside the gene matches: 8. The CDR3 contains 19 residues.

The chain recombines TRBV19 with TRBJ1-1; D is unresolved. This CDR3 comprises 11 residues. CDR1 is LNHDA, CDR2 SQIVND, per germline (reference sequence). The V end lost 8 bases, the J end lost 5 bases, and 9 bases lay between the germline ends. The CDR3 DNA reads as TGTGCCAGTTCTGACAAAACTGAAGCTTTCTTT. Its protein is CASSDKTEAFF.

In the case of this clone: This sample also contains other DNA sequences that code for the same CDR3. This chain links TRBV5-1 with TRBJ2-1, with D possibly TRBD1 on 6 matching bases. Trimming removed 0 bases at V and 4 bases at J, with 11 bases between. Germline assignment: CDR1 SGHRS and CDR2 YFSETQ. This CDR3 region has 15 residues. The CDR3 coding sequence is TGCGCCAGCAGCTTGGTGCAGGGGATATACAATGAGCAGTTCTTC. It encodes CASSLVQGIYNEQFF.

CDR3 coding DNA: TGTGCCAGCAGCCAGAGACAGGTATTCTCTGGGGCCAACGTCCTGACTTTC. This gives the protein CASSQRQVFSGANVLTF. The J gene is TRBJ2-6, the V gene TRBV14; D might be TRBD1 (6 bases). The CDR3 is 17 residues long. Germline V gene data show CDR1 as SGHDN and CDR2 as FVKESK. Deletions cut 3 bases from V and 0 bases from J, with 12 bases between.

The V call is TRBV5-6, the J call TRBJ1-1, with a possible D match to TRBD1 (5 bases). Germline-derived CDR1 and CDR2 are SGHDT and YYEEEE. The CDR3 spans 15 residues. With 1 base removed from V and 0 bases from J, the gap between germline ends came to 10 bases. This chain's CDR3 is CASSLWGGVNTEAFF. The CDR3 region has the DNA TGTGCCAGCAGCTTGTGGGGGGGGGTGAACACTGAAGCTTTCTTT.

The CDR3 loop reads CASSPDRGSYEQYF. CDR3 coding DNA: TGTGCCAGCAGTCCTGACAGGGGCTCCTACGAGCAGTACTTC. The V gene is TRBV6-5, the J gene TRBJ2-7; 8 positions match TRBD1. The junction had 3 bases not matched to a gene; V was cut back by 5 bases and J by 0 bases. CDR3 size: 14 residues. Germline-derived CDR1 and CDR2 are MNHEY and SVGAGI.

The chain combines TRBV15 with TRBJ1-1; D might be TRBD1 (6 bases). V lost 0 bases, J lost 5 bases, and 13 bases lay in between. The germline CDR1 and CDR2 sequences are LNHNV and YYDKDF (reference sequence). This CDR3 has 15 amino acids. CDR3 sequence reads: CATSRDQGGGTEAFF. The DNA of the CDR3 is TGTGCCACCAGCAGAGATCAGGGAGGGGGGACTGAAGCTTTCTTT.

CDR3 loop: CASSWTGARDEKLFF. CDR3 nucleotide sequence: TGTGCCAGCAGCTGGACAGGGGCTAGGGATGAAAAACTGTTTTTT. The J gene is TRBJ1-4, the V gene TRBV5-4; 9 nucleotides align to TRBD1. Germline V CDR1 and CDR2: SGHNT, YYREEE (reference sequence). V gave up 3 bases and J gave up 6 bases; unmatched junction bases: 6. CDR3 length equals 15 residues.

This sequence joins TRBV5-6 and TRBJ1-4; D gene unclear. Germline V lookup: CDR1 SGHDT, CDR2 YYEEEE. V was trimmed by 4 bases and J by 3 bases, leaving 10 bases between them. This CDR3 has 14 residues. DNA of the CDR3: TGTGCCAGCAGCCTTGGCGGATCTAATGAAAAACTGTTTTTT. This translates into CASSLGGSNEKLFF.

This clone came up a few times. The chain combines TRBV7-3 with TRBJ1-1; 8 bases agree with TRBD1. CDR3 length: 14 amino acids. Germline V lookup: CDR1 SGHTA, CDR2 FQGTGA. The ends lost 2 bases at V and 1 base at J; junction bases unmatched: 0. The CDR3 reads CASSLGTGNTEAFF. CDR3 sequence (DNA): TGTGCCAGCAGCTTAGGGACAGGGAACACTGAAGCTTTCTTT.

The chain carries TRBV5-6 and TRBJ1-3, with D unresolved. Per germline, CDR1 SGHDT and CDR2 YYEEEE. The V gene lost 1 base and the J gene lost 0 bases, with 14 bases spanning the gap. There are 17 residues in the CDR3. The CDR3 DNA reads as TGTGCCAGCAGCTTGCTCCTCGATAGAAGCTCTGGAAACACCATATATTTT. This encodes CASSLLLDRSSGNTIYF.

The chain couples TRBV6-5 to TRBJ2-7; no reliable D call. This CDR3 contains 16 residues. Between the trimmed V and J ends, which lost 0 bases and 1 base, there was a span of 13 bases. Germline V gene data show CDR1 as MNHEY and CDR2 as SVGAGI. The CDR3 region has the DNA TGTGCCAGCAGTTACTCGGTTCCAGGCGCGTCCTACGAGCAGTACTTC. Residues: CASSYSVPGASYEQYF.

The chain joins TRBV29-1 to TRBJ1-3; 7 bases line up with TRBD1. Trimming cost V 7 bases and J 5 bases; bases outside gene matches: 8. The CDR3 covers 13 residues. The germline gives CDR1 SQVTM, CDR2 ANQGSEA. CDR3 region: CSASRQGRNTIYF. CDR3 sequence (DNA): TGCAGCGCTTCGAGACAGGGACGAAACACCATATATTTT. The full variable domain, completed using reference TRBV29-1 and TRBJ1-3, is SAVISQKPSRDICQRGTSLTIQCQVDSQVTMMFWYRQQPGQSLTLIATANQGSEATYESGFVIDKFPISRPNLTFSTLTVSNMSPEDSSIYLCSASRQGRNTIYFGEGSWLTVV.

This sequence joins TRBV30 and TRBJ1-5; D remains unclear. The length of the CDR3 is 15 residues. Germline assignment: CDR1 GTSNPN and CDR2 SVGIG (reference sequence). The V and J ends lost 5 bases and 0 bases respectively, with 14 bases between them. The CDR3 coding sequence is TGTGCCTGGGCCCCCCAGCGGTATAGCAATCAGCCCCAGCATTTT. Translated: CAWAPQRYSNQPQHF.

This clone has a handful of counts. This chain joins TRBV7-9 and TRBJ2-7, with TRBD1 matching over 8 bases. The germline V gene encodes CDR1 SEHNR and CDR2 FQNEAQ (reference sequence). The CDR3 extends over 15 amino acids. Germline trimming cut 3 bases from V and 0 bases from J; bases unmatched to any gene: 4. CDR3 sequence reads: CASSLGQDLSYEQYF. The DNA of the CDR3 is TGTGCCAGCAGCTTGGGACAGGACCTCTCCTACGAGCAGTACTTC.

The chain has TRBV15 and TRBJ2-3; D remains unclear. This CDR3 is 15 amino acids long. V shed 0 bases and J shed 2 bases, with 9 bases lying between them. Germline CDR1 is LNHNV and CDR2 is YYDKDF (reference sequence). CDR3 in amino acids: CATSRDLHNTDTQYF. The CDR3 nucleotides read TGTGCCACCAGCAGAGATCTGCACAACACAGATACGCAGTATTTT.

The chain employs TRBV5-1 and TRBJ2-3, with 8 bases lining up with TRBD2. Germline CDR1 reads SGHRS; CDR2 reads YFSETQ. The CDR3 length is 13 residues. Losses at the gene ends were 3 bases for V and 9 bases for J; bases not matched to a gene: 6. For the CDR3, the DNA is TGCGCCAGCAGCTCCGCATCGGGGGGGACGCAGTATTTT. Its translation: CASSSASGGTQYF.

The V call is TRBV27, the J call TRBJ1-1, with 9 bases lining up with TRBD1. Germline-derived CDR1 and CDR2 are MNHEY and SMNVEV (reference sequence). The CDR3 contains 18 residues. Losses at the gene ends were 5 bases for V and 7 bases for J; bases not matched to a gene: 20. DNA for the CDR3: TGTGCCAGCAGTCCCCGACAGGGGGTGGGAAAGGGGGAAGATGAAGCTTTCTTT. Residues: CASSPRQGVGKGEDEAFF.